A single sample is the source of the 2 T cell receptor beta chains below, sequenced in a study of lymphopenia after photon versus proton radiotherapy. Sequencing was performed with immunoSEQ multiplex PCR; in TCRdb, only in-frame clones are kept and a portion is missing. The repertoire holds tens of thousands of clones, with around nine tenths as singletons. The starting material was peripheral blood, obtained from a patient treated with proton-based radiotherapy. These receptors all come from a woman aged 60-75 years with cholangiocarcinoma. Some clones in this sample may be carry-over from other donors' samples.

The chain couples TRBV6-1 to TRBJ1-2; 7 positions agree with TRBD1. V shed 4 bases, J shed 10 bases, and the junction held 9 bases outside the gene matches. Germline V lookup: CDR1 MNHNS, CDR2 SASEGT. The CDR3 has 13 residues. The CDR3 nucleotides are TGTGCCAGCAGTGCCGGGACAGAACTTTACTACACCTTC. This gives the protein CASSAGTELYYTF.

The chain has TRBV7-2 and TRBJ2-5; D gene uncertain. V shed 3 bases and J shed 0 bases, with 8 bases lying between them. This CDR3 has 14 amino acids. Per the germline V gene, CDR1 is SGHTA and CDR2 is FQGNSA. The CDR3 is CASSFQRNQETQYF. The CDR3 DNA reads TGTGCCAGCAGCTTCCAACGGAACCAAGAGACCCAGTACTTC.